This T cell receptor beta chain was observed in a study of T-cell memory formation after mild COVID-19. Germline V lookup: CDR1 SEHNR, CDR2 FQNEAQ (reference sequence). The CDR3 extends over 17 amino acids. The V segment lost 0 bases and the J segment 0 bases; nucleotides outside the gene matches: 6. cDNA libraries for TCR alpha and TCR beta, carrying sample barcodes and UMIs, came from 5'RACE with constant-segment primers. MiXCR, run by TCRdb on the 5' RACE reads, gives a single entry per CDR3 protein. The sample includes under 300,000 distinct CDR3 sequences, 15% to 20% of them seen just once. This TCR came from a man younger than 35 who had mild COVID-19 (a few samples of this study predate the infection). Cell type and time point are not known. The sequenced material came from PBMCs or a T cell subset sorted from them (not recorded which). The V call is TRBV7-9, the J call TRBJ1-1; 8 bases line up with TRBD1. The CDR3 DNA reads as TGTGCCAGCAGCTTAGCGCCCGGGACAGGCCTGAACACTGAAGCTTTCTTT. Protein sequence: CASSLAPGTGLNTEAFF.